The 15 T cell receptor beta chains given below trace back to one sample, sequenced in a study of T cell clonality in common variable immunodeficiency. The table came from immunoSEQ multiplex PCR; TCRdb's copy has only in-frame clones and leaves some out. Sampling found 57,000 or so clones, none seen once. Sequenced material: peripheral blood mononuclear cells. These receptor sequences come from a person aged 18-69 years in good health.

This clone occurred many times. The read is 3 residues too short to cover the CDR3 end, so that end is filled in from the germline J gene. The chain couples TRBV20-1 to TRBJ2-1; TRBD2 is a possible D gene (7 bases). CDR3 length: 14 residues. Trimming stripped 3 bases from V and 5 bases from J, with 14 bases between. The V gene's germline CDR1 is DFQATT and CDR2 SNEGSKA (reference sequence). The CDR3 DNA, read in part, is TGCAGTGCTAGGGGGGGGCGAGGAAACAATGAG. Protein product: CSARGGRGNNE. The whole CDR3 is CSARGGRGNNEQFF.

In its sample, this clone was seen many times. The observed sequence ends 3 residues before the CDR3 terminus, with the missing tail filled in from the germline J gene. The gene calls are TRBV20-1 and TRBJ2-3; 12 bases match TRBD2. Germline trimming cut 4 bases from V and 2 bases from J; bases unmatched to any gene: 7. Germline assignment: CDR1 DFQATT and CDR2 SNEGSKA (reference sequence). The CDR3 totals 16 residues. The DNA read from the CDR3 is TGCAGTGCTACACGGGGGACTAGCGGGCACACAGATACG. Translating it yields CSATRGTSGHTDT. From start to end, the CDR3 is CSATRGTSGHTDTQYF.

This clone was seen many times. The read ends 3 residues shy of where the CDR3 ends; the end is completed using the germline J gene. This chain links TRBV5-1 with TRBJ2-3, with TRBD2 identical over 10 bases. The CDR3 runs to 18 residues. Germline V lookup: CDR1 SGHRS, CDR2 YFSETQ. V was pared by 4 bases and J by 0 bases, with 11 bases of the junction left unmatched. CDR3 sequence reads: CASSAASGGPPSTDTQYF. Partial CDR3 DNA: TGCGCCAGCAGCGCAGCTAGCGGGGGCCCCCCTAGCACAGATACG.

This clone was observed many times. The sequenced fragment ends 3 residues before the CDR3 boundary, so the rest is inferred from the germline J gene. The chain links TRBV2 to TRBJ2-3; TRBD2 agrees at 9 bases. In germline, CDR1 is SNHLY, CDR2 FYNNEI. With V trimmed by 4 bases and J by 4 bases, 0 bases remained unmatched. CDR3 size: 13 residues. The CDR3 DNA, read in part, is TGTGCCAGCAGTGGCGGGAGGGCAGATACG. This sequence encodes CASSGGRADT. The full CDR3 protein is CASSGGRADTQYF.

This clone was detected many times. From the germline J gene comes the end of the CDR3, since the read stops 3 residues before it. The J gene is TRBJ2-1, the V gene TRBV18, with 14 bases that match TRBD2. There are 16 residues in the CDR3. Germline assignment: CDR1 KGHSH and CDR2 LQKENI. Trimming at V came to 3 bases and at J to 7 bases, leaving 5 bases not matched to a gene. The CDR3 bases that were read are TGTGCCAGCTCACCTCCCGGGACTAGCGGGAGAAATGAG. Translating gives CASSPPGTSGRNE. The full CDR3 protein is CASSPPGTSGRNEQFF.

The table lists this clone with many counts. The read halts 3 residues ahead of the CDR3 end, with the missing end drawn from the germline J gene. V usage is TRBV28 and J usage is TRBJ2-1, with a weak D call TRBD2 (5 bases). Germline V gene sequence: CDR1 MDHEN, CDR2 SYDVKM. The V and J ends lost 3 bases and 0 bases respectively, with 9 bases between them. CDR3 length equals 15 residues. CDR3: CASSLSGSSYNEQFF. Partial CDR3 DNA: TGTGCCAGCAGTTTGAGCGGCAGCTCCTACAATGAG.

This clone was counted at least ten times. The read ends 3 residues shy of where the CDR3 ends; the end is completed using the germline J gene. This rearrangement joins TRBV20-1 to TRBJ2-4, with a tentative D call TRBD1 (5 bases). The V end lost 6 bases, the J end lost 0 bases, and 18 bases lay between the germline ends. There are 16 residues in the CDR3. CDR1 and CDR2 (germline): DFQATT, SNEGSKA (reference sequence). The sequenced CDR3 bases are TGCAGTGCCCCGAACCCCCGACAGCTAGCCAAAAACATT. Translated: CSAPNPRQLAKNI. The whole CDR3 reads CSAPNPRQLAKNIQYF.

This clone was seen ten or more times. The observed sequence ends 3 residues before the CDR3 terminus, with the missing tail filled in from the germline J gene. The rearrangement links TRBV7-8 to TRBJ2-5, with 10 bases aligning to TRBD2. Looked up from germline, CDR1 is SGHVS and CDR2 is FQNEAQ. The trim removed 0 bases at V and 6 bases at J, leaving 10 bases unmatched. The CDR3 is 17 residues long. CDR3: CASSLAVSGRAMQTQYF. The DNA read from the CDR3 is TGTGCCAGCAGCTTAGCGGTGAGCGGGAGGGCCATGCAGACC.

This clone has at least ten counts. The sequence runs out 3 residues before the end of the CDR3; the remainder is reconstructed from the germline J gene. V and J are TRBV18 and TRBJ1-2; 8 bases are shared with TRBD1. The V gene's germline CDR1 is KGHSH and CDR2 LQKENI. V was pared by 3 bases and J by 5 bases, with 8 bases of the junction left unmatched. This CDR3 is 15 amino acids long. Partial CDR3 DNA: TGTGCCAGCTCACCTACGGGACAGGAGATATATGGC. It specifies CASSPTGQEIYG. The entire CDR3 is CASSPTGQEIYGYTF.

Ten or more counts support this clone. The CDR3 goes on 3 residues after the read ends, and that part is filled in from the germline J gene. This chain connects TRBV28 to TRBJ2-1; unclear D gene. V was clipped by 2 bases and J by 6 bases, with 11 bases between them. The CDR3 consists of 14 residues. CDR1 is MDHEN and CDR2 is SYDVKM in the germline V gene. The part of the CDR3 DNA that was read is TGTGCCAGCAGTTTAAGAACACCCAGCAATGAG. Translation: CASSLRTPSNE. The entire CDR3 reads CASSLRTPSNEQFF.

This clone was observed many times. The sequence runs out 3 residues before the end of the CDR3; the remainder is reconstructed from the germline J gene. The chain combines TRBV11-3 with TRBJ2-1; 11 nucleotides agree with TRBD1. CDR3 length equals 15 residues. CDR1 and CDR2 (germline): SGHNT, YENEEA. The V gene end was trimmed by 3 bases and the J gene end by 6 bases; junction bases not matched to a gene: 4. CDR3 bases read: TGTGCCAGCAGCTTTCCAGGACAGGGGGCCAATGAG. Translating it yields CASSFPGQGANE. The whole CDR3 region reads CASSFPGQGANEQFF. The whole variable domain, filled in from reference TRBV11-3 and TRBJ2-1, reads EAGVVQSPRYKIIEKKQPVAFWCNPISGHNTLYWYLQNLGQGPELLIRYENEEAVDDSQLPKDRFSAERLKGVDSTLKIQPAELGDSAVYLCASSFPGQGANEQFFGPGTRLTVL.

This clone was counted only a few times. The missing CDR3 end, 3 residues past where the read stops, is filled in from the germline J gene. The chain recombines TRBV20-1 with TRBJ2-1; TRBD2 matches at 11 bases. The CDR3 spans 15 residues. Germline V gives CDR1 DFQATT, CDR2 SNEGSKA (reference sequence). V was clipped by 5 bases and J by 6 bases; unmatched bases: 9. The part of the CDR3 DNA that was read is TGCAGTGCTCCCGGACTAGCGGGTTTAGGCAATGAG. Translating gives CSAPGLAGLGNE. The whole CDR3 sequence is CSAPGLAGLGNEQFF.

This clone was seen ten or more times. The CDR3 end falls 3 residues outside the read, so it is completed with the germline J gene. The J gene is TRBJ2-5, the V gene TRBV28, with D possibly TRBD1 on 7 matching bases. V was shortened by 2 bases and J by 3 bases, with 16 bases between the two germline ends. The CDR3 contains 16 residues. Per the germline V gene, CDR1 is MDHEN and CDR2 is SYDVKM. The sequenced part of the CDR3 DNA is TGTGCCAGCAGTTTACCTTCAGGGGGGACAAAAGAGACC. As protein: CASSLPSGGTKET. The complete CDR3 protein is CASSLPSGGTKETQYF.

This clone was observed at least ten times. This chain's CDR3 is CASSETQGAAEAFF. The CDR3 DNA, read in part, is TGTGCCAGCAGTGAAACACAGGGGGCGGCTGAA. The chain carries TRBV6-4 and TRBJ1-1; 9 bases align to TRBD1. The read gets to within 3 residues of the CDR3 end, and the germline J gene fills in the rest. The V segment lost 3 bases and the J segment 6 bases; nucleotides outside the gene matches: 5. From germline, CDR1 is MRHNA and CDR2 SNTAGT. The CDR3 extends over 14 amino acids.

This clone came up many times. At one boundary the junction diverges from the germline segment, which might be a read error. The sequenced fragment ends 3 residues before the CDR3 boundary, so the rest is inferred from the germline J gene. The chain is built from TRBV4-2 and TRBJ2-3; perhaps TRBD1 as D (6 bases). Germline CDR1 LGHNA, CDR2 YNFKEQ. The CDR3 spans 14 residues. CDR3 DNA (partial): TGCGCCAGCAGCTTAGGGGGAGACACAGATACG. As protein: CASSLGGDTDT. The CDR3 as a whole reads CASSLGGDTDTQYF.